The 6 T cell receptor beta chains presented below share a single source sample, sequenced in a study of T-cell memory formation after mild COVID-19. Via MiXCR, TCRdb re-called the 5' RACE reads, giving one row per CDR3 protein. The sample shows approximately 500,000 distinct CDR3 sequences, roughly 25% of them seen only once. The source material was PBMCs or a T cell subset sorted from them (not recorded which). These receptors all come from an adult woman who had mild COVID-19 (a few samples of this study predate the infection). Cell type and time point are not known.

The chain couples TRBV4-1 to TRBJ1-1; D is unclear. The CDR3 loop spans 14 amino acids. V was cut by 0 bases and J by 4 bases, with 9 bases left in between. Germline CDR1 MGHRA, CDR2 YSYEKL. The CDR3 is CASSQDLRRTEAFF. The CDR3 nucleotides are TGCGCCAGCAGCCAAGATTTAAGGCGCACTGAAGCTTTCTTT.

V and J are TRBV27 and TRBJ2-7, with 7 bases fitting TRBD2. Trimming cost V 5 bases and J 2 bases; bases outside gene matches: 6. Germline V lookup: CDR1 MNHEY, CDR2 SMNVEV (reference sequence). The CDR3 is made up of 14 amino acids. Written as DNA, the CDR3 is TGTGCCAGCAGTCCGGGACTAACTACCTACGAGCAGTACTTC. It is translated as CASSPGLTTYEQYF.

This clonotype was picked up a small number of times. The rearrangement uses TRBV6-2 or TRBV6-3 and TRBJ2-3; 8 bases are a match to TRBD1. Germline V gene data show CDR1 as MNHEY and CDR2 as SVGEGT. V shed 6 bases, J shed 0 bases, and the junction held 5 bases outside the gene matches. The CDR3 is 15 residues long. CDR3 in amino acids: CASRSGQGSTDTQYF. CDR3 DNA sequence: TGTGCCAGCAGGTCTGGACAGGGAAGCACAGATACGCAGTATTTT.

The table lists this clonotype with a few counts. J is TRBJ1-2 and V is TRBV7-6; D is uncertain. Trimming cost V 5 bases and J 1 base, with 11 bases left between them. The CDR3 runs 14 residues. The germline V gene encodes CDR1 SGHVS and CDR2 FNYEAQ. CDR3: CASSLTEGNYGYTF. The CDR3 nucleotides are TGTGCCAGCAGCCTGACTGAGGGTAACTATGGCTACACCTTC. Drawing the rest from reference TRBV7-6 and TRBJ1-2, the complete variable domain is GAGVSQSPRYKVTKRGQDVALRCDPISGHVSLYWYRQALGQGPEFLTYFNYEAQQDKSGLPNDRFSAERPEGSISTLTIQRTEQRDSAMYRCASSLTEGNYGYTFGSGTRLTVV.

This clonotype occurred a few times. V usage is TRBV3-1 and J usage is TRBJ2-1; no clear D gene. Germline V gene lookup returns CDR1 LGHDT and CDR2 YNNKEL (reference sequence). V was cut by 1 base and J by 7 bases, with 5 bases left in between. The length of the CDR3 is 12 residues. CDR3 amino acids: CASSQVGNEQFF. For the CDR3, the DNA is TGTGCCAGCAGCCAAGTAGGTAATGAGCAGTTCTTC.

The chain carries TRBV6-5 and TRBJ1-2; 8 bases are a match to TRBD1. The V segment lost 5 bases and the J segment 3 bases; nucleotides outside the gene matches: 5. The CDR3 is 14 amino acids. Germline CDR1 reads MNHEY; CDR2 reads SVGAGI. The CDR3 DNA reads TGTGCCAGCAGTCCTATGACAGGGGACTATGGCTACACCTTC. Translated, it gives CASSPMTGDYGYTF.